This T cell receptor (beta chain) was found in a study of blood T cells in healthy people across ages. Study-level results: The study found TCR beta diversity correlated strongly with naive T cell percentage. Unsorted PBMC material precluded a definitive naive versus antigen-experienced comparison. Estimates of total diversity, which came from one million sequenced T cells, were considered to be underestimates.

In the case of this clonotype: Its specificity is unknown.

It was with a sample-barcoded 5' primer and a J-beta primer mix that a second PCR of about 6 to 12 cycles was run. Each cDNA molecule received a tag from a template-switch adaptor that had 12 random nucleotides. TCRdb re-analysed the 5' RACE reads in MiXCR, keeping a single row per CDR3 protein. This sample yields roughly 800,000 distinct CDR3 sequences, of which nearly 60% are seen a single time; 20% to 25% belongs to the top ten. The clonotype originates from a man aged 30-40 years in good health. Sequencing was performed on blood.

CDR3 residues: CASSQMVGENYEQYF. DNA for the CDR3: TGTGCCAGCAGCCAAATGGTGGGAGAAAACTACGAGCAGTACTTC. The chain links TRBV4-2 to TRBJ2-4; D is possibly TRBD2 (5 bases). The DNA end is a closer match to TRBJ2-7, so the J assignment may be wrong. The CDR3 has 15 amino acids. Germline CDR1 LGHNA, CDR2 YNFKEQ.